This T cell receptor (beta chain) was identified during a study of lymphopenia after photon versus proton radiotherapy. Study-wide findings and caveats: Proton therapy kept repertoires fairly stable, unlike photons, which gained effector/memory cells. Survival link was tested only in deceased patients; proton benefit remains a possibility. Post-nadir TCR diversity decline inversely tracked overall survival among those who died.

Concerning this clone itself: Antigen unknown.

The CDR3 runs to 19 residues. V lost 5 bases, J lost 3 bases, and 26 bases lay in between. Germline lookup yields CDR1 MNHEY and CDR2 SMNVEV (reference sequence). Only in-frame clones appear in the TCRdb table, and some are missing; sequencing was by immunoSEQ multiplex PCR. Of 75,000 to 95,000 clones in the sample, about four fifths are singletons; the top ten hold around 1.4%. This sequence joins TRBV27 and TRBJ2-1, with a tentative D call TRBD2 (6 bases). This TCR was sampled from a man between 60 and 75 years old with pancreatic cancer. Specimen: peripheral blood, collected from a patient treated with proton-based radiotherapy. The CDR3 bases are TGTGCCAGCAGTCCACCACTGGGCGGGGCCAGGAAGCTCTACAATGAGCAGTTCTTC. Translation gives CASSPPLGGARKLYNEQFF.